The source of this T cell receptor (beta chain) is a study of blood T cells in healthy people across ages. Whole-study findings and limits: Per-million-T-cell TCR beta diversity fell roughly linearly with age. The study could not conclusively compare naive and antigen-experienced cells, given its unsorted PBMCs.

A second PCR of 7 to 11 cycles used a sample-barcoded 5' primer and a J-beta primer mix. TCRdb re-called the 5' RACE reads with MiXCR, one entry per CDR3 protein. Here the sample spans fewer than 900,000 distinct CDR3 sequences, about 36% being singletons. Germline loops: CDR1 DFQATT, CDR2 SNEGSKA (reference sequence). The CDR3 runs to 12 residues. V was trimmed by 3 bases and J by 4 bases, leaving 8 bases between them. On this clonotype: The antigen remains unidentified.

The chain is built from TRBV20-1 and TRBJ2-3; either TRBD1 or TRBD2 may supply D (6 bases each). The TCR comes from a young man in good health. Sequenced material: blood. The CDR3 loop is CSASGGPDTQYF. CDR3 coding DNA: TGCAGTGCTAGCGGGGGCCCAGATACGCAGTATTTT.